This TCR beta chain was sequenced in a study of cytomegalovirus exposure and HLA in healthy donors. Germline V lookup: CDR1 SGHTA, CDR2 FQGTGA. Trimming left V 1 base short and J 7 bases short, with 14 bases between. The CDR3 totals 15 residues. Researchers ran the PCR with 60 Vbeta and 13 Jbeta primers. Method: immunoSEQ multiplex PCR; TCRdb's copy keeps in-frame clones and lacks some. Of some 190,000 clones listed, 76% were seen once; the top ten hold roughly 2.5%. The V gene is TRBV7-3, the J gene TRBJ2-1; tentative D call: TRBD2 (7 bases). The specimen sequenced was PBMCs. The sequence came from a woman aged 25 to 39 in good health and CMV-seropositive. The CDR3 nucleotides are TGTGCCAGCAGCTTAAATTGGGGGGGCTGGAATGAGCAGTTCTTC. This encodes CASSLNWGGWNEQFF.